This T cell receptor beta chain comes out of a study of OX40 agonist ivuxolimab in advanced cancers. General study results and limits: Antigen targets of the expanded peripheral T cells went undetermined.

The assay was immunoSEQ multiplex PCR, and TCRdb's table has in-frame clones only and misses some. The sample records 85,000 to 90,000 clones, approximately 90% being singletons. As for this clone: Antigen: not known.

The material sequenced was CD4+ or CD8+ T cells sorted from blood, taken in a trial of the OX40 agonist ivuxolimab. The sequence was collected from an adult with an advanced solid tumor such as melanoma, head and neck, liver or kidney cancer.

The DNA of the CDR3 is TGCGCCAGCTCACCGAACTCAGGCGACCTTTCCTACGAGCAGTACTTC. It yields the protein CASSPNSGDLSYEQYF. V and J are TRBV5-1 and TRBJ2-7; D remains ambiguous. Trimming shortened V by 7 bases and J by 1 base, and 21 bases separated the two germline ends. Germline V gene lookup returns CDR1 SGHRS and CDR2 YFSETQ. CDR3 length: 16 amino acids. Supplemented by reference TRBV5-1 and TRBJ2-7, the full variable domain reads KAGVTQTPRYLIKTRGQQVTLSCSPISGHRSVSWYQQTPGQGLQFLFEYFSETQRNKGNFPGRFSGRQFSNSRSEMNVSTLELGDSALYLCASSPNSGDLSYEQYFGPGTRLTVT.